The rows below give T cell receptor beta chains drawn from one sample of a study of T cell responses to AZD1222 COVID-19 vaccine. Method: immunoSEQ multiplex PCR; TCRdb's copy keeps in-frame clones and lacks some. The data show under 80,000 clones, 70% to 80% seen once. The source was peripheral blood, collected on day 0 of MenACWY control vaccination. Receptor source: an adult in good health. CDR3s include the opening cysteine and the closing phenylalanine or tryptophan. The order of the fields is J gene, clone size, D gene, V gene, CDR3 DNA, CDR3 protein. A D gene is named only where the DNA matches it firmly. Part of the rows lack a size; the others show once, few, many or a class for expanded clones.

TRBJ1-1 | - | TRBD1 | TRBV10-3 | TGTGCCATCAGTGAGTCCGCGGCAGGGGGCTTTGAAGCTTTCTTT | CAISESAAGGFEAFF
TRBJ1-1 | few | - | TRBV5-1 | TGCGCCAGCAGCTTCTCCCCAGCCAACACTGAAGCTTTCTTT | CASSFSPANTEAFF
TRBJ1-4 | - | - | TRBV5-1 | TGCGCCAGCAGCTCCGGGGGGGCCGTCCCTAATGAAAAACTGTTTTTT | CASSSGGAVPNEKLFF
TRBJ1-2 | - | - | TRBV2 | TGTGCCAGCAGTTTCGGGGTAGGGAACTATGGCTACACCTTC | CASSFGVGNYGYTF
TRBJ2-2 | - | - | TRBV2 | TGTGCCAGCAGAAGAACCGGGACTTCGCCCACCGGGGAGCTGTTTTTT | CASRRTGTSPTGELFF
TRBJ2-7 | once | - | TRBV28 | TGTGCCAGCAGTTCTAGACTAGTGGGCGAGCAGTACTTC | CASSSRLVGEQYF
TRBJ2-2 | - | TRBD2 | TRBV6-5 | TGTGCCAGCAGTCCCTTAGCGGGGGGAAGCGGGGAGCTGTTTTTT | CASSPLAGGSGELFF
TRBJ2-1 | few | - | TRBV30 | TGTGCCTGGAGTGTCCGAGGGTTGAATGAGCAGTTCTTC | CAWSVRGLNEQFF
TRBJ2-7 | - | TRBD2 | TRBV27 | TGTGCCAGCAGTCGGGGGGTGAGGTCGGAGCAGTACTTC | CASSRGVRSEQYF
TRBJ2-2 | - | - | TRBV5-1 | TGCGCCAGCAGCTTTCAGCGCACCGGGGAGCTGTTTTTT | CASSFQRTGELFF
TRBJ2-1 | - | - | TRBV29-1 | TGCAGCGTTGTTGGTGGCATGGGGTCCTACAATGAGCAGTTCTTC | CSVVGGMGSYNEQFF
TRBJ1-5 | - | - | TRBV7-2 | TGTGCCAGCAGCCCCCATCGAGAGCAGCCCCAGCATTTT | CASSPHREQPQHF
TRBJ2-2 | - | - | TRBV11-1 | TGTGCCAGCAGCATGAGGGCTGTCGACACCGGGGAGCTGTTTTTT | CASSMRAVDTGELFF
TRBJ1-1 | - | - | TRBV28 | TGTGCCAGCAGTTTTACTGGGACTGAAGCTTTCTTT | CASSFTGTEAFF
TRBJ2-6 | - | TRBD1 | TRBV11-2 | TGTGCCAGCAGCTCACCTCGAGGGACAGGTCGCTCTGGGGCCAACGTCCTGACTTTC | CASSSPRGTGRSGANVLTF
TRBJ1-3 | - | - | TRBV29-1 | TGCAGCACCGCGGCCCCTGGAAACACCATATATTTT | CSTAAPGNTIYF
TRBJ2-6 | - | - | TRBV3-1/TRBV3-2 | TGTGCCAGCAGCCAAGATCCGAACGATTTCCACTCTGGGGCCAACGTCCTGACTTTC | CASSQDPNDFHSGANVLTF
TRBJ2-3 | - | - | TRBV2 | TGTGCCAGCACAGGACAGGGGTCGACTAGCGGCCCAGATACGCAGTATTTT | CASTGQGSTSGPDTQYF
TRBJ1-2 | once | TRBD1 | TRBV5-4 | TGTGCCAGCAGCATCGGGACAGGGAATGGCTACACCTTC | CASSIGTGNGYTF
TRBJ1-6 | - | - | TRBV3-1/TRBV3-2 | TGTGCCAGCAGCCATGGGCGGAGCTCCTATAATTCACCCCTCCACTTT | CASSHGRSSYNSPLHF
TRBJ2-5 | - | TRBD1 | TRBV11-3 | TGTGCCAGCAGCCCCCGGTTAGAGGACAGGGGGCTAAAGACCCAGTACTTC | CASSPRLEDRGLKTQYF
TRBJ1-1 | - | - | TRBV27 | TGTGCCAGCAGTCGTACATTCAGGGTGAACACTGAAGCTTTCTTT | CASSRTFRVNTEAFF
TRBJ2-1 | - | TRBD2 | TRBV7-2 | TGTGCCAGCAGCTTAGAGACTAGCGGCTACAATGAGCAGTTCTTC | CASSLETSGYNEQFF
TRBJ1-2 | - | - | TRBV30 | TGTGCCTGGAGTGAGGGGGGCGCATTCGACTATGGCTACACCTTC | CAWSEGGAFDYGYTF
TRBJ1-1 | - | - | TRBV2 | TGTGCCAGCAGTGAAGCAGGCCTGTATGAAGCTTTCTTT | CASSEAGLYEAFF
TRBJ2-2 | - | TRBD1 | TRBV19 | TGTGCCAGTAAGAGCGGGACAGGGATAACCGGGGAGCTGTTTTTT | CASKSGTGITGELFF
TRBJ2-2 | - | - | TRBV5-4 | TGTGCCAGCAGCCTACAGGGCCCGAACACCGGGGAGCTGTTTTTT | CASSLQGPNTGELFF
TRBJ1-4 | many | TRBD1 | TRBV4-3 | TGCGCCAGCAGCCAAGATATTTGGGACAGAACTAATGAAAAACTGTTTTTT | CASSQDIWDRTNEKLFF
TRBJ2-5 | - | TRBD2 | TRBV9 | TGTGCCAGCAGCGTGGGGACTAGCGTGGGGACCCAGTACTTC | CASSVGTSVGTQYF
TRBJ2-1 | - | - | TRBV20-1 | TGCAGTGCCCAGGGTCACAATGAGCAGTTCTTC | CSAQGHNEQFF
TRBJ1-5 | - | - | TRBV19 | TGTGCCAGTAGTGTACAGGGCGTTAGCAATCAGCCCCAGCATTTT | CASSVQGVSNQPQHF
TRBJ2-7 | - | TRBD1 | TRBV7-9 | TGTGCCAGCAGCTCCGACCTAGGACAGGGGACCTACGAGCAGTACTTC | CASSSDLGQGTYEQYF
TRBJ1-2 | - | - | TRBV5-1 | TGCGCCAGCAGACCTACAGAGAACTATGGCTACACCTTC | CASRPTENYGYTF
TRBJ2-5 | - | - | TRBV27 | TGTGCCAGCCTCTTAACGGGAGCTCCGGGAGAGACCCAGTACTTC | CASLLTGAPGETQYF
TRBJ1-1 | - | - | TRBV6-5 | TGTGCCAGCAGGGGACGGATGAACACTGAAGCTTTCTTT | CASRGRMNTEAFF
TRBJ1-5 | large | - | TRBV10-3 | TGTGCCATCGTAACGCCCCAGCATTTT | CAIVTPQHF
TRBJ1-2 | - | TRBD1 | TRBV5-8 | TGTGCCAGCAGCTCCGGGACAGACCACTATGGCTACACCTTC | CASSSGTDHYGYTF
TRBJ2-7 | - | TRBD1 | TRBV19 | TGTGCCAGTAGCACAGGGGCACTTGGCGAGCAGTACTTC | CASSTGALGEQYF
TRBJ2-1 | - | - | TRBV29-1 | TGCAGCGTTGGCGTGACACTTAACAATGAGCAGTTCTTC | CSVGVTLNNEQFF
TRBJ1-1 | - | - | TRBV4-3 | TGCGCCAGCAGCTACCGACAGAACACTGAAGCTTTCTTT | CASSYRQNTEAFF
TRBJ1-2 | - | - | TRBV5-1 | TGCGCCAGCAGCTTGGAGAACAGGAGAAGCGGCTACACCTTC | CASSLENRRSGYTF
TRBJ2-3 | - | - | TRBV4-2 | TGTGCCAGCAGCCCTAGCGGCACAGATACGCAGTATTTT | CASSPSGTDTQYF
TRBJ2-1 | - | TRBD2 | TRBV19 | TGTGCCAGTACTCCGCGAGGCGGGAGCAAATACAATGAGCAGTTCTTC | CASTPRGGSKYNEQFF
TRBJ2-2 | - | - | TRBV4-3 | TGCGCCAGCAGCCCGGGACAGAACACCGGGGAGCTGTTTTTT | CASSPGQNTGELFF
TRBJ1-2 | - | - | TRBV28 | TGTGCCAGCAGCTCTGGTGTGAGCAGGGGTTTC | CASSSGVSRGF
TRBJ1-1 | few | - | TRBV29-1 | TGCAGCGTTGATTTTGGGGGATTGGGTACTGAAGCTTTCTTT | CSVDFGGLGTEAFF
TRBJ2-3 | - | TRBD2 | TRBV11-1 | TGTGCCAGCAGCTTTACTAGCGGGAGTACAGATACGCAGTATTTT | CASSFTSGSTDTQYF